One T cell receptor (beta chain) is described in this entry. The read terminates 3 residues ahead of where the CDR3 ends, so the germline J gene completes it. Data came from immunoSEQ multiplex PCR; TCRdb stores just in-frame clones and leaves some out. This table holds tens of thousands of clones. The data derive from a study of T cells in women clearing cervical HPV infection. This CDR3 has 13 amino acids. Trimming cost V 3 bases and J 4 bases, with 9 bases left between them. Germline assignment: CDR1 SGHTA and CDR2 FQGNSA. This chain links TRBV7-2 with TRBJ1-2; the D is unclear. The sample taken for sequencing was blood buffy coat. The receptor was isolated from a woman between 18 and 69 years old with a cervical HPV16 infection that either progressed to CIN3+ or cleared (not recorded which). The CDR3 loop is CASSFKGSYGYTF. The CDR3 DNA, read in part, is TGTGCCAGCAGCTTTAAGGGCTCCTATGGC. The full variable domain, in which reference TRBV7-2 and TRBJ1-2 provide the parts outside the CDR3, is GAGVSQSPSNKVTEKGKDVELRCDPISGHTALYWYRQSLGQGLEFLIYFQGNSAPDKSGLPSDRFSAERTGGSVSTLTIQRTQQEDSAVYLCASSFKGSYGYTFGSGTRLTVV.